The 32 T cell receptor beta chains reported below all come from one sample, sequenced in a study of monozygotic twins with inflammatory bowel disease. TCRdb re-called the 5' RACE reads and shows each CDR3 protein once, DNA omitted. In all, the sample yields about 450,000 distinct CDR3 sequences. Sequencing used blood. These receptors all stem from a human donor with ulcerative colitis or Crohn's disease, or a healthy co-twin of an affected twin (not recorded which).

V is TRBV25-1 and J is TRBJ1-6. Germline loops: CDR1 MGHDK, CDR2 SYGVNS. This CDR3 contains 13 residues. The CDR3 spells CATEGPKNSPLHF.

The chain links TRBV18 to TRBJ2-7; checking the TCRdb D call of TRBD1 is not possible without DNA. The CDR3 contains 14 residues. CDR1 and CDR2 from the germline V gene are KGHSH and LQKENI. The CDR3 protein is CASSIGGESYEQYF.

The gene calls are TRBV4-2 and TRBJ1-6; the D call of TRBD1 rests on TCRdb alone, since no DNA is present to check it. The CDR3 is 23 residues long. Germline V gene data show CDR1 as LGHNA and CDR2 as YNFKEQ. CDR3 in amino acids: CASSHTVQGVPVTTTLSNSPLHF.

CDR3 amino acids: CASSRFSGRTYNEQFF. The chain has TRBV7-2 and TRBJ2-1; the TCRdb D gene call, TRBD2, has no DNA to confirm it. In germline, CDR1 is SGHTA, CDR2 FQGNSA. The CDR3 contains 16 residues.

This rearrangement joins TRBV29-1 to TRBJ1-5; TCRdb's assignment of TRBD1 cannot be checked, as there is no DNA. CDR1 SQVTM and CDR2 ANQGSEA come from the germline V gene. There are 13 residues in the CDR3. CDR3 loop: CSVALGANQPQHF.

V is TRBV5-8 and J is TRBJ2-5. The CDR3 contains 15 residues. CDR1 is SGHTS and CDR2 is YDEGEE in the germline V gene. CDR3 in amino acids: CASSSDRGLQETQYF.

The chain links TRBV5-1 to TRBJ2-5; the D gene TCRdb calls, TRBD2, cannot be checked with no DNA. The CDR3 has 17 residues. CDR1 is SGHRS and CDR2 is YFSETQ in the germline V gene. CDR3 in amino acids: CASSLVGLAGGPETQYF. Supplemented by reference TRBV5-1 and TRBJ2-5, the full variable domain reads KAGVTQTPRYLIKTRGQQVTLSCSPISGHRSVSWYQQTPGQGLQFLFEYFSETQRNKGNFPGRFSGRQFSNSRSEMNVSTLELGDSALYLCASSLVGLAGGPETQYFGPGTRLLVL.

The chain is built from TRBV7-9 and TRBJ1-5; the TCRdb call, TRBD1, lacks DNA for checking. This CDR3 has 15 amino acids. The germline gives CDR1 SEHNR, CDR2 FQNEAQ (reference sequence). CDR3 amino acids: CASRDGTGPNQPQHF.

The chain couples TRBV15 to TRBJ1-1; with no DNA, the TCRdb D assignment of TRBD1 cannot be verified. Germline V CDR1 and CDR2: LNHNV, YYDKDF (reference sequence). The CDR3 has 13 amino acids. CDR3 sequence: CATSRDPEGSKGF.

V gene TRBV30 combines with J gene TRBJ1-2; TCRdb's D gene call, TRBD1, goes unchecked for lack of DNA. Germline lookup yields CDR1 GTSNPN and CDR2 SVGIG (reference sequence). The CDR3 runs 13 residues. This chain's CDR3 is CAHPLDIRGGYTF.

The chain is built from TRBV7-2 and TRBJ1-2; with no DNA, the TCRdb D assignment of TRBD1 cannot be verified. Per the germline V gene, CDR1 is SGHTA and CDR2 is FQGNSA. This CDR3 is 13 amino acids long. The CDR3 is CASSLRTGLGYTF. The full variable domain, its missing parts supplied by reference TRBV7-2 and TRBJ1-2, is GAGVSQSPSNKVTEKGKDVELRCDPISGHTALYWYRQSLGQGLEFLIYFQGNSAPDKSGLPSDRFSAERTGGSVSTLTIQRTQQEDSAVYLCASSLRTGLGYTFGSGTRLTVV.

The chain uses TRBV28 and TRBJ2-2. CDR1 and CDR2 (germline): MDHEN, SYDVKM. This CDR3 has 16 residues. The CDR3 here is CASSLLVFWDTGELFF.

The chain combines TRBV28 with TRBJ1-4; no DNA is available, so the TRBD1 call from TCRdb remains unchecked. In germline, CDR1 is MDHEN, CDR2 SYDVKM. The CDR3 totals 21 residues. CDR3: CASSLYDPTSFTGRSNEKLFF.

The rearrangement joins TRBV30 to TRBJ2-5. The germline CDR1 and CDR2 sequences are GTSNPN and SVGIG (reference sequence). The CDR3 length is 12 residues. This CDR3 reads CAWSVKGETQYF.

This chain uses TRBV6-5 with TRBJ1-1; TCRdb's assignment of TRBD1 cannot be checked, as there is no DNA. Germline V gene sequence: CDR1 MNHEY, CDR2 SVGAGI. This CDR3 has 15 amino acids. CDR3 sequence reads: CASSSPGLGKVEAFF.

J is TRBJ2-5 and V is TRBV7-3; the D gene TCRdb calls, TRBD2, cannot be checked with no DNA. The CDR3 has 15 residues. Germline CDR1 and CDR2: SGHTA and FQGTGA. This chain's CDR3 is CASSLKGGVQETQYF.

The chain recombines TRBV5-4 with TRBJ2-3. This CDR3 has 15 amino acids. Germline V gene sequence: CDR1 SGHNT, CDR2 YYREEE (reference sequence). This CDR3 is CASSPDRSSTDTQYF.

The chain links TRBV5-1 to TRBJ1-1; TCRdb's D call of TRBD1 is untestable without DNA. Germline-derived CDR1 and CDR2 are SGHRS and YFSETQ. The CDR3 is 15 amino acids. CDR3 amino acids: CASSRGTGLNTEAFF.

The chain is built from TRBV6-1 and TRBJ1-4; TCRdb selects TRBD1, and the lack of DNA leaves this call unchecked. Germline-derived CDR1 and CDR2 are MNHNS and SASEGT. The CDR3 totals 15 residues. This CDR3 is CASSSSTGGNEKLFF.

This chain uses TRBV7-8 with TRBJ2-2. The germline gives CDR1 SGHVS, CDR2 FQNEAQ. The length of the CDR3 is 12 residues. This chain's CDR3 is CASSLGVGELFF.

The chain employs TRBV12-3 or TRBV12-4 and TRBJ2-7; no DNA is available, so the TRBD1 call from TCRdb remains unchecked. There are 15 residues in the CDR3. The CDR3 is CASSLALGTVYEQYF.

CDR3 residues: CASSYRAETQYF. This rearrangement joins TRBV7-2 to TRBJ2-5; the D call of TRBD1 rests on TCRdb alone, since no DNA is present to check it. CDR1 is SGHTA, CDR2 FQGNSA, per germline. The CDR3 runs 12 residues. Combining the CDR3 with reference TRBV7-2 and TRBJ2-5 gives the whole variable domain GAGVSQSPSNKVTEKGKDVELRCDPISGHTALYWYRQSLGQGLEFLIYFQGNSAPDKSGLPSDRFSAERTGGSVSTLTIQRTQQEDSAVYLCASSYRAETQYFGPGTRLLVL.

V gene TRBV2 combines with J gene TRBJ1-1; TCRdb lists TRBD1, though no DNA is available to test this call. The CDR3 runs to 14 residues. CDR1 and CDR2 from the germline V gene are SNHLY and FYNNEI. CDR3 loop: CASTVLQGNTEAFF.

This chain joins TRBV18 and TRBJ2-7; TCRdb's D call of TRBD1 is untestable without DNA. Looked up from germline, CDR1 is KGHSH and CDR2 is LQKENI. The CDR3 runs to 13 residues. The CDR3 loop is CASSPPTGNEQYF. The full variable domain, its missing parts supplied by reference TRBV18 and TRBJ2-7, is NAGVMQNPRHLVRRRGQEARLRCSPMKGHSHVYWYRQLPEEGLKFMVYLQKENIIDESGMPKERFSAEFPKEGPSILRIQQVVRGDSAAYFCASSPPTGNEQYFGPGTRLTVT.

CDR3 residues: CASSSLGSPLHF. The chain couples TRBV28 to TRBJ1-6. CDR1 is MDHEN and CDR2 is SYDVKM in the germline V gene. This CDR3 comprises 12 residues.

This sequence joins TRBV14 and TRBJ2-1; TCRdb picks TRBD2, but there is no DNA to check that call. This CDR3 contains 13 residues. Germline lookup yields CDR1 SGHDN and CDR2 FVKESK. The CDR3 sequence: CASSQDFGEVQFF.

This chain connects TRBV20-1 to TRBJ2-3; absent DNA, TCRdb's TRBD1 call cannot be checked. The CDR3 length is 15 residues. Germline CDR1 DFQATT, CDR2 SNEGSKA (reference sequence). The CDR3 loop is CSARDPAGHGDTQYF.

The J gene is TRBJ2-2, the V gene TRBV7-2; TCRdb indicates TRBD2, and absent DNA this call remains unverified. The CDR3 runs 15 residues. CDR1 is SGHTA, CDR2 FQGNSA, per germline. CDR3 sequence reads: CAIAQSSGGAGELFF.

This chain uses TRBV27 with TRBJ2-5; the D call from TCRdb, TRBD2, cannot be confirmed without DNA. CDR1 and CDR2 (germline): MNHEY, SMNVEV (reference sequence). CDR3 size: 15 residues. The chain's CDR3 is CASRPTGTIQETQYF.

This sequence joins TRBV10-3 and TRBJ1-3; the D call of TRBD1 rests on TCRdb alone, since no DNA is present to check it. The CDR3 contains 14 residues. Germline V gives CDR1 ENHRY, CDR2 SYGVKD. The CDR3 region is CAISDDRAGNTIYF.

The chain uses TRBV6-2 or TRBV6-3 and TRBJ1-2; TCRdb returns TRBD1, unconfirmable since there is no DNA. CDR3 size: 14 residues. Germline V gene data show CDR1 as MNHEY and CDR2 as SVGEGT. The CDR3 reads CASRGGQGTYGYTF.

The chain employs TRBV3-1 and TRBJ2-1; TCRdb lists TRBD2, though no DNA is available to test this call. The CDR3 contains 16 residues. The germline gives CDR1 LGHDT, CDR2 YNNKEL (reference sequence). The CDR3 region is CASSQVAGPPYNEQFF.